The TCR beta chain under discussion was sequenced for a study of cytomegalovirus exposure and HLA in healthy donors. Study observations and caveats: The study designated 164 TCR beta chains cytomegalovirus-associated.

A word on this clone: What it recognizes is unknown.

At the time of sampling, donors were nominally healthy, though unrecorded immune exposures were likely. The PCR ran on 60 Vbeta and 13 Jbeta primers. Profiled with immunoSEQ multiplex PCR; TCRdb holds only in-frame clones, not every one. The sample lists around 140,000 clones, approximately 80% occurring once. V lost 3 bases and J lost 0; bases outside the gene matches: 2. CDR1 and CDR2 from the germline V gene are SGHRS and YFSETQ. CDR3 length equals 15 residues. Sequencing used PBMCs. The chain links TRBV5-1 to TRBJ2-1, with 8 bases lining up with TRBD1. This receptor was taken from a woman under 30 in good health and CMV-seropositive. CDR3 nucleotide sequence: TGCGCCAGCAGCTCCGGGACAGGCTCCTACAATGAGCAGTTCTTC. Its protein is CASSSGTGSYNEQFF.